Listed below are T cell receptor beta chains from one sample, sequenced in a study of shared clonotypes between healthy human individuals. Measured with immunoSEQ multiplex PCR; TCRdb has only the in-frame clones, and not every one. The profile shows 2 million to 3 million clones, over 85% of them singletons. The source material was naive CD4+ T cells from PBMCs. These receptors were obtained from a man aged 18-30 years in good health. Some clones in this sample may be carry-over from other donors' samples. CDR3s include the opening cysteine and the closing phenylalanine or tryptophan. D genes are given only for firm matches. Clone size is stated in some rows and not others, as once, few, many or a class when expanded.

size: .; J: TRBJ1-5; V: TRBV19; length: 17; D: .; CDR3: CASSGGAGLLSNQPQHF; DNA: TGTGCCAGTAGTGGGGGAGCAGGGTTACTTAGCAATCAGCCCCAGCATTTT
size: once; J: TRBJ2-7; V: TRBV7-3; length: 15; D: TRBD2; CDR3: CASSPVGGSFYEQYF; DNA: TGTGCCAGCAGCCCCGTGGGGGGGAGTTTCTACGAGCAGTACTTC
size: .; J: TRBJ2-2; V: TRBV5-8; length: 15; D: TRBD1; CDR3: CASSYRTGFTGELFF; DNA: TGTGCCAGCAGTTACAGGACAGGGTTTACCGGGGAGCTGTTTTTT
size: .; J: TRBJ2-3; V: TRBV6-1; length: 14; D: TRBD1; CDR3: CASRDRGLLDTQYF; DNA: TGTGCCAGCAGGGACAGGGGGCTTTTGGATACGCAGTATTTT
size: .; J: TRBJ2-4; V: TRBV5-1; length: 14; D: .; CDR3: CASSREGAGNIQYF; DNA: TGCGCCAGCAGCCGTGAGGGCGCCGGTAACATTCAGTACTTC
size: once; J: TRBJ1-5; V: TRBV5-4; length: 16; D: TRBD1; CDR3: CASSWGGGTGNQPQHF; DNA: TGTGCCAGCAGCTGGGGGGGAGGGACAGGCAATCAGCCCCAGCATTTT
size: .; J: TRBJ2-7; V: TRBV7-9; length: 14; D: .; CDR3: CASSLRRFPYEQYF; DNA: TGTGCCAGCAGCTTAAGGCGCTTCCCCTACGAGCAGTACTTC
size: .; J: TRBJ1-1; V: TRBV30; length: 16; D: .; CDR3: CAWEIAGGIPGTEAFF; DNA: TGTGCCTGGGAGATAGCCGGGGGCATCCCTGGGACTGAAGCTTTCTTT
size: .; J: TRBJ1-2; V: TRBV14; length: 14; D: .; CDR3: CASSPRTRGSSYTF; DNA: TGTGCCAGCAGCCCGAGAACGAGGGGGTCAAGCTACACCTTC
size: once; J: TRBJ2-3; V: TRBV13; length: 17; D: TRBD2; CDR3: CASSLRTSGASTDTQYF; DNA: TGTGCCAGCAGCTTAAGAACTAGCGGGGCCAGCACAGATACGCAGTATTTT
size: .; J: TRBJ1-3; V: TRBV7-9; length: 15; D: .; CDR3: CASRPVGGQKALIYF; DNA: TGTGCCAGCAGACCAGTGGGAGGACAGAAGGCACTCATATATTTT
size: once; J: TRBJ1-2; V: TRBV11-2; length: 13; D: .; CDR3: CASSLDRHYGYTF; DNA: TGTGCCAGCAGCTTAGATCGGCACTATGGCTACACCTTC
size: .; J: TRBJ1-2; V: TRBV11-1; length: 12; D: .; CDR3: CASSWGNYGYTF; DNA: TGTGCCAGCAGCTGGGGGAACTATGGCTACACCTTC
size: .; J: TRBJ2-1; V: TRBV7-3; length: 13; D: .; CDR3: CASSPRQSDEQFF; DNA: TGTGCCAGCAGCCCTAGACAGAGCGATGAGCAGTTCTTC
size: .; J: TRBJ1-1; V: TRBV5-4; length: 14; D: .; CDR3: CASSSAPDSTEAFF; DNA: TGTGCCAGCAGCTCCGCCCCTGACTCCACTGAAGCTTTCTTT
size: few; J: TRBJ1-1; V: TRBV7-9; length: 14; D: .; CDR3: CASSLMAGGTEAFF; DNA: TGTGCCAGCAGCTTAATGGCGGGGGGCACTGAAGCTTTCTTT
size: once; J: TRBJ1-5; V: TRBV6-5; length: 13; D: .; CDR3: CASSYERNQPQHF; DNA: TGTGCCAGCAGTTACGAGCGCAATCAGCCCCAGCATTTT
size: .; J: TRBJ2-5; V: TRBV7-3; length: 16; D: TRBD2; CDR3: CASSLGASGFQETQYF; DNA: TGTGCCAGCAGCTTAGGGGCTAGCGGGTTCCAAGAGACCCAGTACTTC
size: once; J: TRBJ2-1; V: TRBV6-4; length: 14; D: TRBD2; CDR3: CASSDSGTSIEQFF; DNA: TGTGCCAGCAGTGACTCGGGGACTAGTATTGAGCAGTTCTTC
size: .; J: TRBJ2-2; V: TRBV9; length: 15; D: .; CDR3: CASSVTPLNTGELFF; DNA: TGTGCCAGCAGCGTAACACCATTGAACACCGGGGAGCTGTTTTTT